The TCR beta chain described here comes from a study of cytomegalovirus exposure and HLA in healthy donors. PCR amplification relied on 60 Vbeta primers (plus 13 Jbeta primers). Here immunoSEQ multiplex PCR was the method, and the copy in TCRdb shows in-frame clones only, minus some. The table records roughly 110,000 clones, around 75% of them present only once. Nominally healthy donors were sampled, though unrecorded immune exposures were likely. CDR3 size: 18 residues. CDR1 is MNHEY, CDR2 SMNVEV, per germline (reference sequence). Germline trimming cut 0 bases from V and 3 bases from J; bases unmatched to any gene: 4.

This chain links TRBV27 with TRBJ2-1; 14 positions match TRBD2. Sequenced: PBMCs. The TCR sequence derives from a middle-aged man in good health and CMV-seronegative. Here the CDR3 DNA reads TGTGCCAGCAGTTTATCCCGGGGACTAGCGGGGGTCTACAATGAGCAGTTCTTC. It specifies CASSLSRGLAGVYNEQFF.